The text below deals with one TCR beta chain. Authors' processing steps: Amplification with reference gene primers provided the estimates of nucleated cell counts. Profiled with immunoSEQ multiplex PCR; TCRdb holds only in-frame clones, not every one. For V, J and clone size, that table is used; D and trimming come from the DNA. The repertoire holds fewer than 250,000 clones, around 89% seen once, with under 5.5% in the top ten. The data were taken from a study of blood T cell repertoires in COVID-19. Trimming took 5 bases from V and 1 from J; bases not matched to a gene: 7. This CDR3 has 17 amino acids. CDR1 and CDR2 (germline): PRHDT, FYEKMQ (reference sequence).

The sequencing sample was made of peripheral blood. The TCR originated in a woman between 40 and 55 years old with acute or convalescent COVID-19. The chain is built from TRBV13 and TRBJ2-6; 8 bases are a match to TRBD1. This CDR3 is CASSDRGRESGANVLTF. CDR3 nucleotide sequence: TGTGCCAGCAGCGACAGGGGCAGGGAGTCTGGGGCCAACGTCCTGACTTTC.